This paragraph reports one T cell receptor (beta chain). UMIs accompanied the 5'RACE template switching by which TCR beta cDNA was made. TCRdb re-analyzed the 5' RACE reads; it lists each CDR3 protein once, without DNA. This sample's clone table lists more than 400,000 distinct CDR3 sequences. The source of the sample is a study of T cells expressing NK-cell markers. Specimen: blood T cells: a sorted CD56 or NKG2C T cell subset, CD4+ or CD8+ T cells, or bulk PBMC T cells (not recorded which). The sequence came from a woman between 18 and 75 years old in good health.

CDR3 residues: CASSTTVTEAFF. The chain carries TRBV12-3 or TRBV12-4 and TRBJ1-1. This CDR3 spans 12 amino acids.